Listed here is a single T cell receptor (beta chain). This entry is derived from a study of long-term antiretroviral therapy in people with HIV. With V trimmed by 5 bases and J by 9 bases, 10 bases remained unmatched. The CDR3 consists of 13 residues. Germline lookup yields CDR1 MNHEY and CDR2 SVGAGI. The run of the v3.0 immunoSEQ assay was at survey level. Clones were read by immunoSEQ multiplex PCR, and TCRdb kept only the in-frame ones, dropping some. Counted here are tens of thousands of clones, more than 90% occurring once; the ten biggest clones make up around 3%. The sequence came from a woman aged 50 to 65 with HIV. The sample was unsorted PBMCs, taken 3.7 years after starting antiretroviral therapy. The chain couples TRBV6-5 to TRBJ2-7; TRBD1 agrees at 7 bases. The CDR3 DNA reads TGTGCCAGCAGTAACCGGGACAGTACGGGGCAGTACTTC. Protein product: CASSNRDSTGQYF.